The present entry profiles one TCR beta chain with its context. Antigen unknown. The sample belongs to a study of blood T cells in healthy people across ages. In germline, CDR1 is LGHNA, CDR2 YNFKEQ. This CDR3 spans 15 amino acids. The authors ran a second PCR of about 6 to 11 cycles using a sample-barcoded 5' primer and a J-beta primer mix. TCRdb re-derived calls from the 5' RACE reads in MiXCR, one entry per CDR3 protein. The sample lists 780,000 or so distinct CDR3 sequences, 20% to 25% occurring once. Overall study results and limits: Age brought a roughly linear fall in TCR beta diversity measured per million T cells.

The same sample was also used in a study of T cells of mothers and their children.

Sequencing input: blood. The rearrangement links TRBV4-2 to TRBJ2-7, with TRBD2 identical over 8 bases. The end of the DNA fits TRBJ2-5 better, so the J call may be wrong. The clonotype was recovered from a boy aged 5 to 17 in good health. CDR3 protein: CASSQVDSGKETQYF. The CDR3 bases are TGTGCCAGCAGCCAAGTGGATAGCGGGAAAGAGACCCAGTACTTC.